One and the same sample provided the 14 T cell receptor beta chains below, sequenced in a study of blood T cell repertoires in COVID-19. The assay was immunoSEQ multiplex PCR, and TCRdb's table has in-frame clones only and misses some. This table has some 110,000 clones, approximately 82% appearing once. Sequencing used peripheral blood. The receptor set was obtained from a man between 70 and 80 years old with active or convalescent COVID-19.

The chain employs TRBV19 and TRBJ2-4, with D unresolved. Deletions cut 5 bases from V and 0 bases from J, with 14 bases between. The CDR3 loop spans 16 amino acids. Looked up from germline, CDR1 is LNHDA and CDR2 is SQIVND (reference sequence). The CDR3 protein is CASSLFSNLAKNIQYF. The CDR3 region has the DNA TGTGCCAGTAGTTTGTTCAGTAACCTAGCCAAAAACATTCAGTACTTC.

V is TRBV5-4 and J is TRBJ1-1; D perhaps matches TRBD1 (6 bases). Trimming stripped 2 bases from V and 1 base from J, with 9 bases between. This CDR3 has 14 amino acids. The germline V gene encodes CDR1 SGHNT and CDR2 YYREEE (reference sequence). The CDR3 region is CASSLNRANTEAFF. The CDR3 DNA is TGTGCCAGCAGCTTAAACAGGGCGAACACTGAAGCTTTCTTT.

This chain uses TRBV9 with TRBJ2-7, with D possibly TRBD2 on 5 matching bases. The V end lost 3 bases, the J end lost 1 base, and 11 bases lay between the germline ends. The V gene's germline CDR1 is SGDLS and CDR2 YYNGEE. The CDR3 is 14 amino acids. The CDR3 protein is CASSGPGNSYEQYF. The CDR3 DNA reads as TGTGCCAGCAGCGGGCCGGGAAATTCCTACGAGCAGTACTTC. The complete variable domain, with remaining parts taken from reference TRBV9 and TRBJ2-7, reads DSGVTQTPKHLITATGQRVTLRCSPRSGDLSVYWYQQSLDQGLQFLIQYYNGEERAKGNILERFSAQQFPDLHSELNLSSLELGDSALYFCASSGPGNSYEQYFGPGTRLTVT.

This clone turned up a few times. The chain combines TRBV5-8 with TRBJ1-5; D not resolved. Trimming pared 4 bases from V and 3 bases from J, leaving 14 bases between. The CDR3 sequence is 15 residues long. Germline V gene data show CDR1 as SGHTS and CDR2 as YDEGEE. This CDR3 reads CASSPFPGANQPQHF. The CDR3 DNA sequence: TGTGCCAGCAGCCCCTTCCCGGGAGCCAATCAGCCCCAGCATTTT.

A remark on this clone: An end of the junction differs from the germline gene, which may be a read error. CDR3 sequence: CASSSEGQETYF. The CDR3 DNA follows: TGCGCCAGCAGCTCCGAGGGACAGGAGACCTATTTT. The chain recombines TRBV5-1 with TRBJ1-4, with TRBD1 matching 8 bases. The CDR3 is 12 amino acids. CDR1 is SGHRS, CDR2 YFSETQ, per germline.

The gene calls are TRBV5-6 and TRBJ2-1; D possibly corresponds to TRBD1 (6 bases). There are 16 residues in the CDR3. Germline values: CDR1 SGHDT, CDR2 YYEEEE. With 0 bases removed from V and 0 bases from J, the gap between germline ends came to 10 bases. CDR3: CASSLEGVSSYNEQFF. DNA for the CDR3: TGTGCCAGCAGCTTGGAGGGGGTAAGCTCCTACAATGAGCAGTTCTTC. Drawing the rest from reference TRBV5-6 and TRBJ2-1, the complete variable domain is DAGVTQSPTHLIKTRGQQVTLRCSPKSGHDTVSWYQQALGQGPQFIFQYYEEEERQRGNFPDRFSGHQFPNYSSELNVNALLLGDSALYLCASSLEGVSSYNEQFFGPGTRLTVL.

V gene TRBV5-1 combines with J gene TRBJ2-5, with 9 bases matching TRBD2. Germline V gene sequence: CDR1 SGHRS, CDR2 YFSETQ. CDR3 size: 15 residues. The junction had 5 bases not matched to a gene; V was cut back by 4 bases and J by 1 base. In DNA, the CDR3 is TGCGCCAGCAGCCCCCTAGCGGGGCTCCAAGAGACCCAGTACTTC. Amino acids: CASSPLAGLQETQYF.

The chain links TRBV6-4 to TRBJ2-1, with TRBD2 as a possible D gene (6 bases). The ends were cut back, 9 bases at V and 7 bases at J, with 25 bases in the middle. Per the germline V gene, CDR1 is MRHNA and CDR2 is SNTAGT. The CDR3 is 16 residues long. The CDR3 spells CASKGQEGPSGNEQFF. The CDR3 DNA reads TGTGCCAGTAAGGGCCAGGAGGGGCCCTCAGGAAATGAGCAGTTCTTC.

The chain combines TRBV25-1 with TRBJ2-2; 7 bases align to TRBD2. This CDR3 is built from 15 residues. V lost 3 bases, J lost 6 bases, and 7 bases stayed unmatched. The germline V gene encodes CDR1 MGHDK and CDR2 SYGVNS. CDR3 sequence reads: CASSEVLGGAGELFF. DNA of the CDR3: TGTGCCAGCAGTGAGGTATTGGGGGGGGCCGGGGAGCTGTTTTTT.

V and J are TRBV11-2 and TRBJ2-2; TRBD2 aligns across 10 bases. CDR3 length: 15 residues. Germline V CDR1 and CDR2: SGHAT, FQNNGV. The junction had 3 bases not matched to a gene; V was cut back by 5 bases and J by 3 bases. CDR3 in amino acids: CASSPLAGDTGELFF. CDR3 sequence (DNA): TGTGCCAGCAGCCCCCTAGCGGGAGACACCGGGGAGCTGTTTTTT.

The chain combines TRBV6-2 or TRBV6-3 with TRBJ2-4, with a weak D call TRBD1 (7 bases). This CDR3 has 17 amino acids. Looked up from germline, CDR1 is MNHEY and CDR2 is SVGEGT. V was cut by 6 bases and J by 1 base, with 19 bases left in between. The CDR3: CASSPHLTGRAKNIQYF. The CDR3 nucleotides read TGTGCCAGCAGCCCACACCTGACAGGGAGGGCCAAAAACATTCAGTACTTC.

The gene calls are TRBV7-3 and TRBJ2-7; D might be TRBD2 (6 bases). V lost 2 bases and J lost 3, with 11 bases in between. The CDR3 spans 14 residues. CDR1 SGHTA and CDR2 FQGTGA come from the germline V gene. The CDR3 protein is CASSLHPGGYEQYF. Here the CDR3 DNA reads TGTGCCAGCAGCTTACACCCCGGGGGCTACGAGCAGTACTTC.

This sequence joins TRBV7-9 and TRBJ2-7; TRBD1 aligns across 12 bases. Germline V gene sequence: CDR1 SEHNR, CDR2 FQNEAQ (reference sequence). V dropped 3 bases and J dropped 3; count of bases not matched to a gene: 6. The CDR3 is 16 residues long. CDR3 coding DNA: TGTGCCAGCAGCTTTTTGGGACAGGGGGCCCACTACGAGCAGTACTTC. Translated: CASSFLGQGAHYEQYF. The full variable domain, completed using reference TRBV7-9 and TRBJ2-7, is DTGVSQNPRHKITKRGQNVTFRCDPISEHNRLYWYRQTLGQGPEFLTYFQNEAQLEKSRLLSDRFSAERPKGSFSTLEIQRTEQGDSAMYLCASSFLGQGAHYEQYFGPGTRLTVT.

This chain links TRBV19 with TRBJ2-7; D is unresolved. The CDR3 has 15 residues. V was trimmed by 3 bases and J by 3 bases, leaving 15 bases between them. The germline CDR1 and CDR2 sequences are LNHDA and SQIVND (reference sequence). The CDR3 DNA reads TGTGCCAGTAGTATGGAGTCCCGTGCCGGCTACGAGCAGTACTTC. Residues: CASSMESRAGYEQYF.